This TCR beta chain was captured by sequencing in a study of radiotherapy plus CTLA-4 blockade in lung cancer. Study-level background: Disease control reached approximately 30%, with objective responses in less than 20%.

As regards this clone: What it binds is not known.

The CDR3 extends over 13 amino acids. Deletions cut 5 bases from V and 8 bases from J, with 13 bases between. Germline V CDR1 and CDR2: LNHDA, SQIVND (reference sequence). Points from the study as a whole: Reportedly, early blood T cell clone dynamics best predicted response, with interferon-beta. In blood, after radiotherapy plus ipilimumab, tumor-derived TCR clones expanded.

TCRdb's copy holds only in-frame clones and misses some; the assay was immunoSEQ multiplex PCR. Of more than 90,000 clones in the sample, approximately 86% were seen once. The study gave focal radiation plus ipilimumab CTLA-4 blockade to patients with chemo-refractory metastatic non-small-cell lung cancer. This clonotype was sampled from a human donor with non-small cell lung cancer that progressed on radiotherapy plus ipilimumab. The source material was peripheral blood, sampled from a patient treated with radiotherapy plus ipilimumab. The rearrangement uses TRBV19 and TRBJ2-1; D may be TRBD2 (7 bases). The CDR3 DNA is TGTGCCAGTAGTGCCACGGGGGGCGATGAGCAGTTCTTC. This codes for CASSATGGDEQFF. Full variable domain (rest looked up from reference TRBV19 and TRBJ2-1): DGGITQSPKYLFRKEGQNVTLSCEQNLNHDAMYWYRQDPGQGLRLIYYSQIVNDFQKGDIAEGYSVSREKKESFPLTVTSAQKNPTAFYLCASSATGGDEQFFGPGTRLTVL.